The clone carrying this T cell receptor beta chain was seen many times. As yet, its antigen is unknown. This entry belongs to a study of Graves' ophthalmopathy and Graves' hyperthyroidism. The CDR3 runs 16 residues. The V segment lost 6 bases and the J segment 1 base; nucleotides outside the gene matches: 7. The germline V gene has CDR1 MNHEY and CDR2 SVGAGI. CDR3 regions of TCR beta were amplified from RNA transcripts. Amplification began with first-round RT-PCR using HTBI primers, then second-round multiplex PCR was performed. TCRdb recomputed calls from the multiplex PCR reads with MiXCR, one row per CDR3 protein. The repertoire holds 200,000 to 250,000 distinct CDR3 sequences, with 25% to 35% as singletons. Each donor who had ophthalmopathy showed moderate-to-severe activity, a CAS of ≥3, a NOSPECS of ≥4, and a duration under 3 months. The PBMCs used were ones drawn from 9.5 to 10 ml of fresh peripheral blood.

Overall study findings and caveats: Most expanded thyroid clonotypes above 0.001 frequency also appeared in blood.

The chain employs TRBV6-5 and TRBJ2-2; the match to TRBD2 covers 8 bases. The sample consisted of peripheral blood. This sequence was found in a man aged 45-65 years with Graves' ophthalmopathy. CDR3 nucleotides: TGTGCCAGCAGCACCTGGCTAGCGGGGAACACCGGGGAGCTGTTTTTT. It codes for CASSTWLAGNTGELFF.